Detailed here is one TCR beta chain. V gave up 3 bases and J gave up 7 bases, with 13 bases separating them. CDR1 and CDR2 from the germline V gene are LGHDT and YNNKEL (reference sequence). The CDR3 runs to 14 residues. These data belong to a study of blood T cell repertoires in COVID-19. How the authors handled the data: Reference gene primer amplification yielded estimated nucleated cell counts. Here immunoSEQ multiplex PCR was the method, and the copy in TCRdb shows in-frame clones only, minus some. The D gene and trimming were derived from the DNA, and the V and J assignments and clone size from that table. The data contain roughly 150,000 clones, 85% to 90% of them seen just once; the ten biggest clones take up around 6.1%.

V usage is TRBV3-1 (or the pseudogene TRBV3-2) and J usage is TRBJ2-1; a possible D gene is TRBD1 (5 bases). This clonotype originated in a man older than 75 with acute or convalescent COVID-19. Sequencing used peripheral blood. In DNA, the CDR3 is TGTGCCAGCAGCCAGCGGACAATATCAAATGAGCAGTTCTTC. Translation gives CASSQRTISNEQFF.